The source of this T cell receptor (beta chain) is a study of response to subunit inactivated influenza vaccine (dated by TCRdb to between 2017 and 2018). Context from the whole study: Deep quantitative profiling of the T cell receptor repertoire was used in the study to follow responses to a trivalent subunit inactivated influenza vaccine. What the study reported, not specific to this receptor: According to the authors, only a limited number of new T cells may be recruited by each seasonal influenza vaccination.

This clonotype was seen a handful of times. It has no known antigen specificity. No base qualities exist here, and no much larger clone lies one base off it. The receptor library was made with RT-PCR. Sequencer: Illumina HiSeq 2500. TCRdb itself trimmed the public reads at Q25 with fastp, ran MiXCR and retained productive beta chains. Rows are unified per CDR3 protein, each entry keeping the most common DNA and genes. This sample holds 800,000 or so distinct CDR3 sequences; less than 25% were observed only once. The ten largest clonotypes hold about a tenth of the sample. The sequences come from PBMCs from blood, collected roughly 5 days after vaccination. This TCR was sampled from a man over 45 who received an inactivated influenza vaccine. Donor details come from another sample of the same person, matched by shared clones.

CDR3 region: CASRLGVQGYTF. The sequenced DNA is TGTGCCAGCCGCCTGGGGGTGCAAGGCTACACCTTC. The sequence links TRBV12-3 or TRBV12-4 to TRBJ1-2; TRBD1 might be the D gene, on 5 matching bases. The CDR3 has 12 amino acids, counting the end cysteine and phenylalanine. Of all the DNA, just the CDR3 is kept, 36 bases in frame from base 1. The V and J ends are trimmed by 8 bases and 8 bases, leaving 15 bases between them.